The sequence of this T cell receptor beta chain was determined in a study of blood T cell repertoires in COVID-19. Across the study: Sources were T cells, B-cell-depleted T cells, or PBMCs; the material itself was cDNA or gDNA.

Trimming shortened V by 2 bases and J by 0 bases, and 8 bases separated the two germline ends. Germline lookup yields CDR1 SGHTA and CDR2 FQGTGA. CDR3 length equals 15 residues. Profiling relied on immunoSEQ multiplex PCR, and the TCRdb table lists in-frame clones only, not all of them. The sample includes roughly 70,000 clones, about 90% of them seen just once. The chain links TRBV7-3 to TRBJ2-1, with D uncertain. This TCR derives from a man aged 45-65 years with active COVID-19. The sequenced material came from peripheral blood. The CDR3: CASSLGLSSYNEQFF. In nucleotides, the CDR3 is TGTGCCAGCAGCTTAGGGCTAAGCTCCTACAATGAGCAGTTCTTC. Complete variable domain (other parts from reference TRBV7-3 and TRBJ2-1): GAGVSQTPSNKVTEKGKYVELRCDPISGHTALYWYRQSLGQGPEFLIYFQGTGAADDSGLPNDRFFAVRPEGSVSTLKIQRTERGDSAVYLCASSLGLSSYNEQFFGPGTRLTVL.